The clone carrying this T cell receptor (beta chain) has just a few counts. The antigen remains undetermined. A library made for alpha chains picked up this beta chain off target, so its size means little. Time point specified: sample taken at primary tumor resection. Frozen PBMC, nontumor lung or tumor provided whole RNA, which was sequenced unsorted. The sample originates from a study of spatial heterogeneity in lung cancer. General study points: Ubiquitous and regional nonsynonymous mutation counts were tracked by ubiquitous and regional expanded TCR counts, respectively. It was found that expanded intratumoral alpha and beta TCR counts tracked tumor mutation counts.

A unique molecular identifier was attached to every TCR cDNA molecule. TCRdb re-called the 5' RACE reads with MiXCR, one entry per CDR3 protein. The data contain about 9,800 distinct CDR3 sequences, 54% of them singletons. The V gene's germline CDR1 is KGHSH and CDR2 LQKENI. Trimming took off 3 bases at V and 0 bases at J, with 9 bases between the two ends. CDR3 length: 14 residues. The chain links TRBV18 to TRBJ2-7; D may be TRBD1 (5 bases). This material consisted of lung tumor tissue, taken at surgery. The sequence was obtained from a female donor with early-stage non-small cell lung cancer. CDR3 nucleotide sequence: TGTGCCAGCTCACCTGGGGCCAGCTCCTACGAGCAGTACTTC. As protein: CASSPGASSYEQYF. The variable domain in full, with the rest retrieved from reference TRBV18 and TRBJ2-7, is NAGVMQNPRHLVRRRGQEARLRCSPMKGHSHVYWYRQLPEEGLKFMVYLQKENIIDESGMPKERFSAEFPKEGPSILRIQQVVRGDSAAYFCASSPGASSYEQYFGPGTRLTVT.